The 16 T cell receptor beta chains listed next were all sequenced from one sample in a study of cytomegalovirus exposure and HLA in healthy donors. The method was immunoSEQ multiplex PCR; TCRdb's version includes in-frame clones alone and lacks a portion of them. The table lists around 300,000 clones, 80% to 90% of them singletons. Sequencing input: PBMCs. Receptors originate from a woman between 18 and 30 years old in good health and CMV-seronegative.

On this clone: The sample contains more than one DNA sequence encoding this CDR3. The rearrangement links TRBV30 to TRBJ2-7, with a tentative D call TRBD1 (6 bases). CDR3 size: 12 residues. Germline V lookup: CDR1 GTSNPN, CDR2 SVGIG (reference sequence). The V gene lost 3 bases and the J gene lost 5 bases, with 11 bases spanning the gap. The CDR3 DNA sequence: TGTGCCTGGAGGCTAGGGGGTAACGAGCAGTACTTC. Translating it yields CAWRLGGNEQYF. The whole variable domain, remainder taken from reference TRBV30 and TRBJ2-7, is SQTIHQWPATLVQPVGSPLSLECTVEGTSNPNLYWYRQAAGRGLQLLFYSVGIGQISSEVPQNLSASRPQDRQFILSSKKLLLSDSGFYLCAWRLGGNEQYFGPGTRLTVT.

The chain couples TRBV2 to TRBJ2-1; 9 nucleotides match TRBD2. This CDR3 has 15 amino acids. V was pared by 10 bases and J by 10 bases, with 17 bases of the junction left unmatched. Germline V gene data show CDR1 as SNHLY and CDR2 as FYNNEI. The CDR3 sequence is CATLRGSGSLWEQFF. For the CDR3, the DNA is TGTGCCACTCTTAGGGGTAGCGGGAGTCTTTGGGAGCAGTTCTTC.

CDR3 sequence (DNA): TGTGCCAGCAGTAACCTCGCCGGGTTACTTAATTCACCCCTCCACTTT. Translating gives CASSNLAGLLNSPLHF. The chain uses TRBV6-6 and TRBJ1-6; D not resolved. The V end lost 5 bases, the J end lost 6 bases, and 17 bases lay between the germline ends. Germline V CDR1 and CDR2: MNHNY, SVGAGI (reference sequence). This CDR3 contains 16 residues.

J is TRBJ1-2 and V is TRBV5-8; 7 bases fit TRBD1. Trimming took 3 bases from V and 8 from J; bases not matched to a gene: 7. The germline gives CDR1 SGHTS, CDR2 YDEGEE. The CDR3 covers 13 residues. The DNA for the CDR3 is TGTGCCAGCAGCTCAGGGGGACGTGTGGGCTACACCTTC. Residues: CASSSGGRVGYTF.

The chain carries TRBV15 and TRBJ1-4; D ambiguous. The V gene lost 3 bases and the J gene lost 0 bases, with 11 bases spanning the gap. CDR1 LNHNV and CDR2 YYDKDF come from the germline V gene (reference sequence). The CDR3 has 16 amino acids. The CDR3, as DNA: TGTGCCACCAGCAGGAGTTCAGCGGCAACTAATGAAAAACTGTTTTTT. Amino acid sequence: CATSRSSAATNEKLFF.

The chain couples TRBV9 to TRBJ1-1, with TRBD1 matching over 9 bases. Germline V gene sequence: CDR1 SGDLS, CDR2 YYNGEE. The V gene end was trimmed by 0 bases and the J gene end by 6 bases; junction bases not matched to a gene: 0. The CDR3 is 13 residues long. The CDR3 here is CASSVGTGAEAFF. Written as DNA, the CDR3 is TGTGCCAGCAGCGTAGGGACAGGGGCTGAAGCTTTCTTT.

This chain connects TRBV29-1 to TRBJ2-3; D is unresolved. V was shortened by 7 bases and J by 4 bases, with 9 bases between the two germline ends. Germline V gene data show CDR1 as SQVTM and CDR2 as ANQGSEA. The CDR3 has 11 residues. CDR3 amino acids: CSGSESDTQYF. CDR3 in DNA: TGCAGCGGCAGCGAGTCAGATACGCAGTATTTT.

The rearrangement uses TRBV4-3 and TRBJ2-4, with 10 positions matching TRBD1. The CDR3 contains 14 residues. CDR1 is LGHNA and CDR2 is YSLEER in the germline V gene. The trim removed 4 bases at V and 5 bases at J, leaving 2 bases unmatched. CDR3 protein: CASSRGTGENIQYF. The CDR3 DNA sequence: TGCGCCAGCAGCCGAGGGACAGGGGAAAACATTCAGTACTTC.

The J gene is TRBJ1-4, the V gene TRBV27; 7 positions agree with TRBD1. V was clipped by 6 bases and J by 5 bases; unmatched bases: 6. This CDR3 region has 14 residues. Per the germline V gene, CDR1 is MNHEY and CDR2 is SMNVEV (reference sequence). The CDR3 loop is CASRLGQRNEKLFF. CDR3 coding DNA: TGTGCCAGCAGGCTGGGACAGCGAAATGAAAAACTGTTTTTT.

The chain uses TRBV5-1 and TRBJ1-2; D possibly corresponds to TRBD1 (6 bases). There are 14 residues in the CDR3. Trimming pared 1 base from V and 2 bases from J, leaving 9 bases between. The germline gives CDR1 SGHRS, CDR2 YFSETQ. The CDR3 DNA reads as TGCGCCAGCAGCTTGAGGACAGCCAACTATGGCTACACCTTC. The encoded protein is CASSLRTANYGYTF.

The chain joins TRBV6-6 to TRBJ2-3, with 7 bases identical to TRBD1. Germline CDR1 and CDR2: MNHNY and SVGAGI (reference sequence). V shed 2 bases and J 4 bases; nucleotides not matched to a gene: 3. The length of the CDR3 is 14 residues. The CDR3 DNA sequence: TGTGCCAGCAGTTACACCCAGGGGGCAGATACGCAGTATTTT. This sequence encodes CASSYTQGADTQYF.

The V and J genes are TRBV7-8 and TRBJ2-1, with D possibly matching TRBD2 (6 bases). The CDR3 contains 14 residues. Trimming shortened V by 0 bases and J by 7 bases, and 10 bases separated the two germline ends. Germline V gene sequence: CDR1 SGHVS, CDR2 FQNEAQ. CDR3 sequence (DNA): TGTGCCAGCAGCTTAGCACTAGCCCTTAATGAGCAGTTCTTC. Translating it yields CASSLALALNEQFF.

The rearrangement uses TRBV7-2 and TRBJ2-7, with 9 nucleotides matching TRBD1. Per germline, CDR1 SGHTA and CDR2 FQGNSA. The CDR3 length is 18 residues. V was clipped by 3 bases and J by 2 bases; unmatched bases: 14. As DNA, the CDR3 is TGTGCCAGCAGCTTCACGACAGGGGGTGCAGGGACTACCTACGAGCAGTACTTC. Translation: CASSFTTGGAGTTYEQYF.

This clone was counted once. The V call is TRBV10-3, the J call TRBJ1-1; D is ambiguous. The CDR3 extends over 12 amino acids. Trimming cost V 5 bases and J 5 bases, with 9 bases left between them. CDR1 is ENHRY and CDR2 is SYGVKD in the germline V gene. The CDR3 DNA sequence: TGTGCCATCAGTTTCTCCGAGACTGAAGCTTTCTTT. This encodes CAISFSETEAFF.

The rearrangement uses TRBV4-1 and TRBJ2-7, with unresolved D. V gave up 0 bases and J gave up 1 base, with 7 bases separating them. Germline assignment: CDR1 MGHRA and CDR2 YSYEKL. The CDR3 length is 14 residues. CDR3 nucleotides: TGCGCCAGCAGCCAAGAGGGCCTTTCCTACGAGCAGTACTTC. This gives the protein CASSQEGLSYEQYF.

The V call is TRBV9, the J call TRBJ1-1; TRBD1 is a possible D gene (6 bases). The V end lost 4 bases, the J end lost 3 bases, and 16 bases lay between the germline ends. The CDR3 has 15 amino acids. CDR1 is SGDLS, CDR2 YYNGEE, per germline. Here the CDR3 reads CASSSSPDSDTEAFF. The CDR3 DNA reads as TGTGCCAGCAGCTCATCCCCGGACAGCGACACTGAAGCTTTCTTT.